These 26 T cell receptor beta chains share one sample of origin, sequenced in a study of breast tumors, draining lymph nodes, adjacent tissues. The lymph nodes were axillary draining lymph nodes from breast cancer patients. One entry per CDR3 protein, called by TCRdb with MiXCR from the multiplex PCR reads. The sample comprises around 250,000 distinct CDR3 sequences, about 34% of which are singletons, and about 3.9% rests with the top ten. Sequenced: axillary lymph node tissue. The receptors shown here come from a female donor with breast cancer. Some clones in this sample may be carry-over from other donors' samples.

V and J are TRBV11-1 and TRBJ2-5; D is perhaps TRBD2 (5 bases). Trimming pared 1 base from V and 4 bases from J, leaving 16 bases between. This CDR3 is 16 amino acids long. CDR1 SGHAT and CDR2 FQDESV come from the germline V gene (reference sequence). The CDR3 nucleotides are TGTGCCAGCAGCTTAGTCTGGCGGGCTTGGGCAGAGACCCAGTACTTC. Translated, it gives CASSLVWRAWAETQYF.

This clonotype was counted at least ten times. The V call is TRBV7-9, the J call TRBJ1-2, with 10 bases aligning to TRBD1. Germline V gene sequence: CDR1 SEHNR, CDR2 FQNEAQ (reference sequence). V gave up 5 bases and J gave up 7 bases; unmatched junction bases: 7. CDR3 length equals 14 residues. Here the CDR3 reads CASSPGGQGSGYTF. The CDR3 DNA reads TGTGCCAGCAGCCCCGGGGGACAGGGGTCTGGCTACACCTTC.

This clonotype appeared many times. V is TRBV9 and J is TRBJ1-5; 7 bases align to TRBD1. The CDR3 extends over 15 amino acids. The V segment lost 0 bases and the J segment 2 bases; nucleotides outside the gene matches: 2. Germline loops: CDR1 SGDLS, CDR2 YYNGEE. Here the CDR3 DNA reads TGTGCCAGCAGCGTAGCCGGGACAGGCAATCAGCCCCAGCATTTT. Protein: CASSVAGTGNQPQHF.

This clonotype was counted many times. This rearrangement joins TRBV11-3 to TRBJ2-1, with 12 bases fitting TRBD2. V lost 6 bases, J lost 5 bases, and 11 bases stayed unmatched. The CDR3 is made up of 17 amino acids. Germline loops: CDR1 SGHNT, CDR2 YENEEA. In nucleotides, the CDR3 is TGTGCCAGCAGGAGAAGACTAGCGGGAGATGTGAACAATGAGCAGTTCTTC. It specifies CASRRRLAGDVNNEQFF.

On this clonotype itself: A much larger clone lies one base from this, so it may be a read error. The chain recombines TRBV20-1 with TRBJ1-2; D gene unclear. Germline values: CDR1 DFQATT, CDR2 SNEGSKA (reference sequence). The CDR3 has 13 amino acids. CDR3 in DNA: TGCAGTGCTAGTTCCGCGGCTAACTATGCCTACACCTTC. Translating it yields CSASSAANYAYTF.

There are a few counts of this clonotype. The chain uses TRBV30 and TRBJ2-2; D is ambiguous. The V end lost 5 bases, the J end lost 6 bases, and 19 bases lay between the germline ends. Germline V CDR1 and CDR2: GTSNPN, SVGIG (reference sequence). The CDR3 has 15 amino acids. The CDR3 sequence: CAWRGISGFSGELFF. Written as DNA, the CDR3 is TGTGCCTGGCGTGGGATTTCCGGCTTTTCCGGGGAGCTGTTTTTT.

The chain links TRBV6-1 to TRBJ2-5; D remains unclear. Germline-derived CDR1 and CDR2 are MNHNS and SASEGT. Trimming removed 7 bases from V and 5 bases from J, with 11 bases in between. The CDR3 totals 12 residues. DNA of the CDR3: TGTGCCAGCAAAGACCGGCGGGAGACCCAGTACTTC. It is translated as CASKDRRETQYF.

This clonotype was observed at least ten times. This rearrangement joins TRBV7-2 to TRBJ2-5, with D perhaps TRBD2 (6 bases). This CDR3 is 15 amino acids long. The V and J ends lost 0 bases and 5 bases respectively, with 13 bases between them. Germline CDR1 SGHTA, CDR2 FQGNSA. This CDR3 reads CASSLAASAGETQYF. The CDR3 region has the DNA TGTGCCAGCAGCTTAGCAGCTAGCGCGGGGGAGACCCAGTACTTC.

This clonotype was seen many times. The V and J genes are TRBV10-3 and TRBJ2-1; 8 bases map to TRBD1. The CDR3 sequence is 14 residues long. The V and J ends lost 6 bases and 8 bases, in that order; junction bases with no gene match: 9. CDR1 is ENHRY and CDR2 is SYGVKD in the germline V gene. The CDR3 DNA follows: TGTGCCATCAGACCGGGACAGGAGTTCCATGAGCAGTTCTTC. Translation gives CAIRPGQEFHEQFF.

With regard to this clonotype: Just one base apart from a much larger clone, this may be a read error. V and J are TRBV13 and TRBJ2-7; D may be TRBD2 (5 bases). CDR1 and CDR2 (germline): PRHDT, FYEKMQ (reference sequence). V was pared by 8 bases and J by 5 bases, with 19 bases between. The CDR3 has 14 residues. The CDR3 nucleotides read TGTGCCAGCGGGCGACGGGGTAGCAACCACGAGCAGTACTTC. It codes for CASGRRGSNHEQYF.

The rearrangement links TRBV6-1 to TRBJ2-1, with 9 positions matching TRBD1. The CDR3 sequence is 16 residues long. From germline, CDR1 is MNHNS and CDR2 SASEGT. V lost 1 base, J lost 1 base, and 2 bases stayed unmatched. The CDR3 protein is CASSEVGQGSYNEQFF. The DNA of the CDR3 is TGTGCCAGCAGTGAAGTGGGACAGGGTTCCTACAATGAGCAGTTCTTC.

This clonotype occurred many times. This rearrangement joins TRBV7-2 to TRBJ2-7, with D possibly being TRBD2 (5 bases). Trimming stripped 1 base from V and 3 bases from J, with 10 bases between. The germline V gene encodes CDR1 SGHTA and CDR2 FQGNSA. This CDR3 spans 14 amino acids. The CDR3 nucleotides are TGTGCCAGCAGCTTAGGACCCGAGGGCTACGAGCAGTACTTC. The encoded protein is CASSLGPEGYEQYF.

This clonotype was seen a few times. Just one base apart from a much larger clone, this may be a read error. The CDR3: CASSWDFPSYNPPLHF. CDR3 sequence (DNA): TGTGCCAGCAGTTGGGACTTCCCCTCCTATAATCCACCCCTCCACTTT. The genes are TRBV6-5 and TRBJ1-6; D is possibly TRBD1 (5 bases). The CDR3 length is 16 residues. Per the germline V gene, CDR1 is MNHEY and CDR2 is SVGAGI.

The rearrangement joins TRBV30 to TRBJ2-6; D perhaps matches TRBD1 (6 bases). Trimming removed 0 bases at V and 4 bases at J, with 10 bases between. Germline CDR1 and CDR2: GTSNPN and SVGIG (reference sequence). The CDR3 spans 15 residues. CDR3 DNA sequence: TGTGCCTGGAGTGTGGACAGCCTGGGGGCCAACGTCCTGACTTTC. It specifies CAWSVDSLGANVLTF.

This clonotype occurred many times. DNA of the CDR3: TGCGCCAGCAGCCAAGTTAACGGGGAGCTGTTTTTT. Translating gives CASSQVNGELFF. This rearrangement joins TRBV4-1 to TRBJ2-2; D is unresolved. This CDR3 comprises 12 residues. The V and J ends lost 1 base and 7 bases respectively, with 4 bases between them. The germline gives CDR1 MGHRA, CDR2 YSYEKL.

In its sample, this clonotype was seen once. This clone may be a read error of a much larger clone one base away. The rearrangement uses TRBV24-1 and TRBJ2-1; 11 nucleotides align to TRBD1. The CDR3 is 17 amino acids. Germline-derived CDR1 and CDR2 are KGHDR and SFDVKD. The CDR3 spells CATSDFPGTGGADEQSF. In DNA, the CDR3 is TGTGCCACCAGTGATTTTCCCGGGACAGGGGGAGCGGATGAGCAGTCCTTC.

For the CDR3, the DNA is TGCAGAGGGGGGGACAGGGGGCTCAACGAGCAGTACTTC. Translating it yields CRGGDRGLNEQYF. The chain recombines TRBV29-1 with TRBJ2-7; TRBD1 agrees at 12 bases. This CDR3 is 13 amino acids long. CDR1 and CDR2 (germline): SQVTM, ANQGSEA.

This clonotype was counted only a few times. V gene TRBV11-2 combines with J gene TRBJ2-3, with D unclear. The CDR3 runs to 13 residues. The germline V gene encodes CDR1 SGHAT and CDR2 FQNNGV. Trimming took off 3 bases at V and 4 bases at J, with 8 bases between the two ends. In nucleotides, the CDR3 is TGTGCCAGCAGCTTTATTCCCGCAGATACGCAGTATTTT. This sequence encodes CASSFIPADTQYF.

This clonotype was found many times. The chain joins TRBV9 to TRBJ1-3; D remains unclear. The V end was cut by 4 bases, the J end by 4 bases, with 18 bases between. The CDR3 spans 16 residues. The V gene's germline CDR1 is SGDLS and CDR2 YYNGEE. The CDR3 nucleotides read TGTGCCAGCAGCCCAGACCCCTACCAGCTCGGAAACACCATATATTTT. This sequence encodes CASSPDPYQLGNTIYF.

The chain carries TRBV7-3 and TRBJ2-5; perhaps TRBD2 as D (5 bases). The V end was cut by 3 bases, the J end by 4 bases, with 12 bases between. CDR1 and CDR2 (germline): SGHTA, FQGTGA. This CDR3 contains 14 residues. CDR3 in amino acids: CASSFNGRGETQYF. The CDR3 DNA is TGTGCCAGCAGCTTTAATGGGAGAGGAGAGACCCAGTACTTC.

About this clonotype: This sequence may be a read error, since a much larger clone differs from it by one base. The genes are TRBV19 and TRBJ2-7; TRBD2 matches at 9 bases. The germline V gene encodes CDR1 LNHDA and CDR2 SQIVND (reference sequence). This CDR3 is 14 amino acids long. The junction had 2 bases not matched to a gene; V was cut back by 3 bases and J by 2 bases. Written as DNA, the CDR3 is TGTGCCAGTAGTATTGGGACTAGCACCTACGAGCAGTACTTC. This translates into CASSIGTSTYEQYF. Filled out from reference TRBV19 and TRBJ2-7, the complete variable domain reads DGGITQSPKYLFRKEGQNVTLSCEQNLNHDAMYWYRQDPGQGLRLIYYSQIVNDFQKGDIAEGYSVSREKKESFPLTVTSAQKNPTAFYLCASSIGTSTYEQYFGPGTRLTVT.

This clonotype was seen many times. CDR3 DNA: TGTGCCAGCAGTGGTTATTCATGGAGCTCCTACGAGCAGTACTTC. This gives the protein CASSGYSWSSYEQYF. V is TRBV6-6 and J is TRBJ2-7; D is unclear. This CDR3 comprises 15 residues. Germline CDR1 is MNHNY and CDR2 is SVGAGI (reference sequence). Between the trimmed V and J ends, which lost 5 bases and 0 bases, there was a span of 14 bases.

In its sample, this clonotype was seen many times. The gene calls are TRBV11-3 and TRBJ1-6, with 11 positions matching TRBD1. Germline-derived CDR1 and CDR2 are SGHNT and YENEEA. After removal of 4 bases from V and 7 bases from J, the junction contained 3 bases not matched to a gene. There are 15 residues in the CDR3. The CDR3 DNA follows: TGTGCCAGCAGCTCCGGACAGGGGGCGAATTCACCCCTCCACTTT. Protein sequence: CASSSGQGANSPLHF.

On this clonotype: This clone may be a read error of a much larger clone one base away. The conserved final phenylalanine or tryptophan is absent from the CDR3, which likely points to a read error. The chain is built from TRBV12-3 or TRBV12-4 and TRBJ1-5; the match to TRBD1 covers 7 bases. The CDR3 spans 14 residues. V gave up 7 bases and J gave up 2 bases; unmatched junction bases: 5. The CDR3 bases are TGTGCCAGCATCCAGGGGGGGGGCAATCAGCCCCAGCATTGT. It codes for CASIQGGGNQPQHC.

The table lists this clonotype with many counts. V gene TRBV7-6 combines with J gene TRBJ2-5, with a possible D match to TRBD2 (6 bases). Germline CDR1 reads SGHVS; CDR2 reads FNYEAQ. The V end lost 5 bases, the J end lost 4 bases, and 14 bases lay between the germline ends. This CDR3 has 14 residues. The CDR3 spells CASSPAGLGETQYF. CDR3 sequence (DNA): TGTGCCAGCAGCCCAGCGGGCCTGGGAGAGACCCAGTACTTC.

The chain carries TRBV6-2 or TRBV6-3 and TRBJ1-4; a weak D match, TRBD1 (6 bases). Looked up from germline, CDR1 is MNHEY and CDR2 is SVGEGT. The CDR3 covers 14 residues. V dropped 7 bases and J dropped 7 bases, with 16 bases sitting between them. The CDR3 loop is CASTAATGLEKLFF. The CDR3 bases are TGTGCCAGCACCGCCGCGACAGGACTTGAAAAACTGTTTTTT.